This T cell receptor (beta chain) was profiled in a study of immune evolution from preneoplasia to lung adenocarcinoma (dated by TCRdb to the early 2020s). Describing the broader study: HLA loss of heterozygosity was seen in roughly 7%, 15% and 33% of AIS, MIA and ADC lesions, and in no AAH lesions. Sample size was based on specimen availability rather than a prior power calculation. The study used immune gene expression, TCR sequencing and multiplex immunofluorescence to profile the immune contexture of lung adenocarcinoma precursors and invasive adenocarcinoma. The study reported that roughly 110 samples were used for TCR sequencing. POLYSOLVER was used to infer Class I HLA alleles from exome data, while LOHHLA was used to detect allele-specific HLA loss. Resected precursor lesions (AAH, AIS, MIA) and invasive adenocarcinomas were compared against paired morphologically normal lung tissue. Whole exome sequencing and methylation data from the same cohort of nodules were integrated with the immune data. The TCR sequencing data were obtained from about 51 patients. The overall cohort was made up of 45 to 60 patients with pulmonary nodules who had surgical resection. What the authors observed across the whole study: The highest top T cell clone frequencies were observed in normal lung, and a progressive decrease in top T cell clone frequencies appeared to occur from AAH through AIS, MIA and invasive adenocarcinoma. Clonality was highest in normal lung, while later-stage lesions appeared to have lower clonality but higher T cell density and diversity. Compared with EGFR-mutant or double wild-type lesions, KRAS-mutant nodules had the highest T cell clonality. Because all patients came from Japan and China, whether the findings apply to Western populations was uncertain. The findings rested on association rather than direct causation, and larger cohorts with long-term follow-up and longitudinal biopsies were considered necessary.

Between 2014 and 2017, the patients underwent resection in either Japan or China. Histologic diagnosis of each case was confirmed independently by two lung cancer pathologists on H&E slides. For nucleic acid extraction, premalignant or tumor cells were enriched by macro-dissection following pathologic assessment. The AllPrep DNA/RNA FFPE Kit was used to isolate DNA from FFPE tissue. Using the immunoSEQ hsTCRbeta Kit, TCR beta CDR3 regions were sequenced from DNA. In the source study's methods: The ImmunoSEQ Analyzer was used to analyse the TCR sequencing data. T cell clonality was defined as 1 minus Pielou's evenness, calculated on productive rearrangements. T cell diversity was measured with the inverse Simpson index on productive templates. T cell density was defined as TCR beta template counts normalized to usable DNA, with usable DNA estimated by amplification and sequencing of housekeeping genes. Two-sided Kruskal-Wallis tests were used to compare TCR metrics between histologic stages. TCRdb took over this immuneACCESS table, retaining in-frame rearrangements with V and J assigned. Such tables are incomplete; in checked studies, under half of the missing clones stem from an unresolved V gene, and the remainder is unexplained. V, J and clone size are those of that table, while D and trimming were read from the DNA. Within this sample are over 11,000 clones, with 75% to 90% of them counted one time only. The top ten constitute approximately 4.4% of the sample.

Of note for this clone: Its cognate antigen has yet to be identified. Base qualities are missing; no much larger clone stands one base away.

Sample: FFPE minimally invasive lung adenocarcinoma tissue. Reading the label with the study, this specimen's cell subset or site is: micro-invasive lung adenocarcinoma (MIA). This receptor was identified in a person aged 65 to 85 with lung adenocarcinoma.

In nucleotides, the sequence is TGTGCCAGCAGCTCGAAAACGGGGGACACAGATACGCAGTATTTT. It translates to CASSSKTGDTDTQYF. The receptor chain draws on TRBV7-2 and TRBJ2-3, with TRBD2 tentatively as D gene (6 bases match). The germline V gene yields SGHTA for CDR1 and FQGNSA for CDR2. V and J are truncated by 4 bases and 2 bases respectively, leaving an intervening sequence of 13 bases. Including the terminal cysteine and phenylalanine, the CDR3 comprises 15 residues. The only DNA kept is the CDR3, 45 bases in frame from the first base.